What follows describes a single T cell receptor (beta chain). Its specificity is unknown. Here immunoSEQ multiplex PCR was the method, and the copy in TCRdb shows in-frame clones only, minus some. The sample holds tens of thousands of clones, approximately 80% seen once. The sample is drawn from a study of a mutant IDH1 vaccine in newly diagnosed glioma. Study-wide context: The initiation of vaccination occurred 4-6 weeks after radiotherapy alone, or with temozolomide cycles. Mean patient age was about 40 years; approximately 60% were male and approximately 40% female. Therapy received beforehand was radiotherapy, temozolomide, or both, with most patients given both.

As for time point: week 35, safety follow-up. Topical imiquimod accompanied each vaccine dose, which consisted of 300 ug of mutant IDH1 20-mer peptide. Donors had new IDH1-mutant astrocytomas of WHO grade 3 or 4 (ATRX-lost). The CDR3 runs to 14 residues. Germline CDR1 is SNHLY and CDR2 is FYNNEI. Trimming took off 3 bases at V and 10 bases at J, with 16 bases between the two ends. The specimen was PBMCs, collected from a glioma patient whose treatment included an IDH1 peptide vaccine. The V call is TRBV2, the J call TRBJ1-3, with a possible D match to TRBD1 (6 bases). The clonotype originates from a woman between 18 and 30 years old with glioma. CDR3 amino acids: CASSEGAGLGTIYF. DNA of the CDR3: TGTGCCAGCAGTGAGGGGGCCGGCCTGGGGACCATATATTTT.